One sample yielded the 18 T cell receptor beta chains listed below, sequenced in a study of human T cells and chemical hapten exposure. In TCRdb, the RACE reads were re-called with MiXCR into one record per CDR3 protein. Here the sample spans under 300,000 distinct CDR3 sequences, 7% to 10% being singletons. Time point reported: pre-sensitization, week 0. Treatment specified: therapeutic diphenylcyclopropenone sensitization with weekly scalp DPC. This specimen consisted of whole blood, obtained in connection with sensitization to the hapten diphenylcyclopropenone (DPC). The receptors shown here come from a woman between 40 and 55 years old with alopecia areata. Some clones in this sample may be carry-over from other donors' samples.

In its sample, this clonotype was seen a few times. The chain is built from TRBV5-1 and TRBJ2-7, with D unresolved. With 3 bases removed from V and 3 bases from J, the gap between germline ends came to 10 bases. Germline CDR1 SGHRS, CDR2 YFSETQ. The length of the CDR3 is 13 residues. CDR3 protein: CASSWSVDYEQYF. The CDR3 DNA follows: TGCGCCAGCAGCTGGTCGGTCGACTACGAGCAGTACTTC.

This chain joins TRBV12-3 or TRBV12-4 and TRBJ2-3, with TRBD2 as a possible D gene (5 bases). This CDR3 contains 16 residues. V was shortened by 3 bases and J by 3 bases, with 16 bases between the two germline ends. Here the CDR3 DNA reads TGTGCCAGCAGTTTTTCCAGTGGGAGTAGGACAGATACGCAGTATTTT. Its protein product is CASSFSSGSRTDTQYF.

The chain has TRBV29-1 and TRBJ2-3; D is undetermined. The CDR3 runs to 17 residues. CDR1 and CDR2 from the germline V gene are SQVTM and ANQGSEA. Trimming shortened V by 0 bases and J by 1 base, and 17 bases separated the two germline ends. As DNA, the CDR3 is TGCAGCGTTGAAGATTTCGGCAAACGCGAGGGCACAGATACGCAGTATTTT. This encodes CSVEDFGKREGTDTQYF.

This clonotype has a handful of counts. The chain couples TRBV20-1 to TRBJ2-1; 9 bases line up with TRBD2. From germline, CDR1 is DFQATT and CDR2 SNEGSKA (reference sequence). This CDR3 region has 15 residues. The trim removed 5 bases at V and 5 bases at J, leaving 10 bases unmatched. The CDR3 here is CSAGLPGLAHNEQFF. CDR3 nucleotide sequence: TGCAGTGCTGGCCTACCGGGACTAGCCCACAATGAGCAGTTCTTC.

The V and J genes are TRBV6-6 and TRBJ1-3; no clear D. The CDR3 length is 14 residues. Germline V gene lookup returns CDR1 MNHNY and CDR2 SVGAGI (reference sequence). Trimming pared 3 bases from V and 0 bases from J, leaving 6 bases between. This CDR3 is CASSYGVSGNTIYF. DNA of the CDR3: TGTGCCAGCAGTTATGGTGTCTCTGGAAACACCATATATTTT.

This clonotype was picked up a small number of times. The rearrangement joins TRBV7-2 to TRBJ1-1; the D is unclear. The V gene's germline CDR1 is SGHTA and CDR2 FQGNSA. This CDR3 is 14 amino acids long. Between the trimmed V and J ends, which lost 5 bases and 0 bases, there was a span of 10 bases. CDR3 DNA sequence: TGTGCCAGCAGCCCTACAGCGTTGAACACTGAAGCTTTCTTT. Protein sequence: CASSPTALNTEAFF.

This sequence joins TRBV12-3 or TRBV12-4 and TRBJ2-1, with D tentatively TRBD1 or TRBD2 (5 bases each). Trimming removed 7 bases from V and 9 bases from J, with 19 bases in between. This CDR3 region has 14 residues. The CDR3 nucleotides are TGTGCCAGCACAAGGGACGGAAGTGCTGGTGAGCAGTTCTTC. Protein sequence: CASTRDGSAGEQFF.

On this clonotype: Germline is not matched at one junction end, which may reflect a read error. The chain employs TRBV20-1 and TRBJ2-7; TRBD1 matches 7 bases. The V gene's germline CDR1 is DFQATT and CDR2 SNEGSKA (reference sequence). The CDR3 contains 14 residues. The CDR3 nucleotides read TGCAGTGGTAGAGATTTGAGGGGGCTTGACGAGCAGTACTTC. It encodes CSGRDLRGLDEQYF.

In this sample, this clonotype turned up many times. The rearrangement uses TRBV29-1 and TRBJ2-3; 8 nucleotides align to TRBD2. Unmatched junction bases numbered 6, after V lost 6 bases and J lost 1 base. Looked up from germline, CDR1 is SQVTM and CDR2 is ANQGSEA. The CDR3 consists of 14 residues. The DNA of the CDR3 is TGCAGCGTCGACTTACTAGCGGGCACAGATACGCAGTATTTT. Translating it yields CSVDLLAGTDTQYF.

This clonotype was seen repeatedly, ten times or more. The J gene is TRBJ2-1, the V gene TRBV21-1. TRBV21-1 is a recognized pseudogene. The CDR3 is 15 residues long. Written as DNA, the CDR3 is TGTGCCAGCAGCAAAGGGGTAGCACTGAACAATGAGCAGTTCTTC. Translated, it gives CASSKGVALNNEQFF.

Many counts were recorded for this clonotype. The chain carries TRBV28 and TRBJ2-2; tentatively, D is TRBD2 (6 bases). The V end lost 6 bases, the J end lost 5 bases, and 13 bases lay between the germline ends. This CDR3 region has 14 residues. Per the germline V gene, CDR1 is MDHEN and CDR2 is SYDVKM. CDR3 protein: CASRGLLGTGELFF. CDR3 DNA: TGTGCCAGCAGGGGACTCCTTGGGACCGGGGAGCTGTTTTTT.

The chain combines TRBV3-1 with TRBJ2-3, with 7 bases identical to TRBD1. J was trimmed by 6 bases and V by 4 bases; bases with no gene match: 13. The CDR3 covers 16 residues. The germline V gene has CDR1 LGHDT and CDR2 YNNKEL (reference sequence). The chain's CDR3 is CASSLNEGARMDTQYF. The CDR3 nucleotides are TGTGCCAGCAGCCTAAACGAGGGGGCGAGGATGGATACGCAGTATTTT.

This clonotype appeared a few times. The rearrangement joins TRBV11-2 to TRBJ2-2; D possibly corresponds to TRBD1 (5 bases). CDR1 and CDR2 from the germline V gene are SGHAT and FQNNGV. The length of the CDR3 is 12 residues. V gave up 4 bases and J gave up 7 bases, with 7 bases separating them. The CDR3 protein is CASSSRGGELFF. CDR3 nucleotide sequence: TGTGCCAGCAGCTCAAGGGGCGGGGAGCTGTTTTTT.

This clonotype occurred a few times. This rearrangement joins TRBV20-1 to TRBJ2-6; D is unclear. V was shortened by 5 bases and J by 1 base, with 9 bases between the two germline ends. Germline CDR1 and CDR2: DFQATT and SNEGSKA (reference sequence). This CDR3 is built from 14 residues. CDR3 sequence reads: CSADVKSGANVLTF. The DNA for the CDR3 is TGCAGTGCTGACGTTAAATCTGGGGCCAACGTCCTGACTTTC.

In this sample, this clonotype turned up a few times. The chain recombines TRBV7-9 with TRBJ1-6, with no clear D. The CDR3 length is 11 residues. With 3 bases removed from V and 14 bases from J, the gap between germline ends came to 8 bases. Germline CDR1 reads SEHNR; CDR2 reads FQNEAQ (reference sequence). CDR3 DNA: TGTGCCAGCAGCTTGCAAGCCACCCTCCACTTT. Its protein is CASSLQATLHF.

The V gene is TRBV27, the J gene TRBJ1-6, with no clear D. V lost 4 bases and J 3 bases, leaving 10 bases between the germline ends. The CDR3 covers 15 residues. Germline CDR1 is MNHEY and CDR2 is SMNVEV (reference sequence). Written as DNA, the CDR3 is TGTGCCAGCAGTTCCTTAACCAGCTATAATTCACCCCTCCACTTT. Its translation: CASSSLTSYNSPLHF.

This clonotype occurred a few times. This chain uses TRBV7-2 with TRBJ2-1, with D unresolved. With 2 bases removed from V and 14 bases from J, the gap between germline ends came to 10 bases. Germline CDR1 reads SGHTA; CDR2 reads FQGNSA. The CDR3 loop spans 11 amino acids. As DNA, the CDR3 is TGTGCCAGCAGCTTAACGGGCCGGAAGTTCTTC. Translation gives CASSLTGRKFF.

The rearrangement links TRBV6-5 to TRBJ1-1, with a weak D call TRBD1 (6 bases). V lost 6 bases to trimming and J lost 0 bases, with 8 bases between them. Germline-derived CDR1 and CDR2 are MNHEY and SVGAGI. There are 13 residues in the CDR3. CDR3 sequence (DNA): TGTGCCAGCAGGGGGGACATGAACACTGAAGCTTTCTTT. Translated, it gives CASRGDMNTEAFF.